The 18 T cell receptor beta chains in this list originate from one sample, sequenced in a study of T-cell memory formation after mild COVID-19. A single record per CDR3 protein comes from TCRdb applying MiXCR to the 5' RACE reads. This table has 250,000 to 300,000 distinct CDR3 sequences, roughly 15% appearing once. The specimen sequenced was PBMCs or a T cell subset sorted from them (not recorded which). The receptors were gathered from a man aged 18 to 30 who had mild COVID-19 (a few samples of this study predate the infection). Cell type and time point are not known.

The chain is built from TRBV6-1 and TRBJ1-1; 9 nucleotides line up with TRBD1. Germline V lookup: CDR1 MNHNS, CDR2 SASEGT. The CDR3 sequence is 15 residues long. The J segment lost 6 bases and the V segment lost 4 bases, leaving 9 bases of the junction unmatched. CDR3 bases: TGTGCCAGCAGTGTATCACAGGGGGCGGGAGCTGAAGCTTTCTTT. Its protein product is CASSVSQGAGAEAFF.

The chain couples TRBV7-9 to TRBJ1-1; TRBD1 matches at 7 bases. The CDR3 extends over 14 amino acids. Trimming removed 5 bases from V and 4 bases from J; junction bases left unmatched: 7. Germline V CDR1 and CDR2: SEHNR, FQNEAQ (reference sequence). CDR3 DNA sequence: TGTGCCAGCAGCACAACCGAGGGGGCCACTGAAGCTTTCTTT. Translated, it gives CASSTTEGATEAFF.

V usage is TRBV11-3 and J usage is TRBJ1-5; 7 positions agree with TRBD1. The CDR3 length is 16 residues. Germline CDR1 SGHNT, CDR2 YENEEA. Trimming at V came to 0 bases and at J to 11 bases, leaving 13 bases not matched to a gene. This chain's CDR3 is CASSLDRPTGLRAQHF. In DNA form, the CDR3 reads TGTGCCAGCAGCTTAGATCGTCCGACAGGGCTTAGGGCCCAGCATTTT. Full variable domain (rest looked up from reference TRBV11-3 and TRBJ1-5): EAGVVQSPRYKIIEKKQPVAFWCNPISGHNTLYWYLQNLGQGPELLIRYENEEAVDDSQLPKDRFSAERLKGVDSTLKIQPAELGDSAVYLCASSLDRPTGLRAQHFGDGTRLSIL.

Of note for this clonotype: This clone may be a read error of a much larger clone one base away. The chain employs TRBV7-6 and TRBJ2-2; TRBD1 aligns across 10 bases. V shed 4 bases and J 2 bases; nucleotides not matched to a gene: 1. This CDR3 is 15 amino acids long. Germline V gene data show CDR1 as SGHVS and CDR2 as FNYEAQ. The chain's CDR3 is CASSWTGGNTGELFF. DNA of the CDR3: TGTGCCAGCAGCTGGACAGGGGGAAACACCGGGGAGCTGTTTTTT.

The V and J genes are TRBV6-5 and TRBJ1-5, with a weak D call TRBD1 (5 bases). Trimming stripped 4 bases from V and 0 bases from J, with 10 bases between. This CDR3 is 15 amino acids long. Germline lookup yields CDR1 MNHEY and CDR2 SVGAGI. This CDR3 reads CASSSGWDSNQPQHF. In nucleotides, the CDR3 is TGTGCCAGCAGTTCAGGGTGGGATAGCAATCAGCCCCAGCATTTT.

The sample holds a few counts of this clonotype. The chain employs TRBV10-3 and TRBJ2-7; possible D gene TRBD2, 6 bases. The CDR3 has 14 amino acids. Per the germline V gene, CDR1 is ENHRY and CDR2 is SYGVKD. Trimming took 8 bases from V and 0 from J, leaving 14 bases between them. CDR3 DNA sequence: TGTGCCATCCGCCCGGGAGATAACTCCTACGAGCAGTACTTC. This translates into CAIRPGDNSYEQYF.

The table lists this clonotype with many counts. The chain carries TRBV29-1 and TRBJ1-2; no reliable D call. Germline V lookup: CDR1 SQVTM, CDR2 ANQGSEA. The CDR3 contains 12 residues. The V gene lost 4 bases and the J gene lost 4 bases, with 10 bases spanning the gap. In nucleotides, the CDR3 is TGCAGCGTTGGCGGGAGCCCCTATGGCTACACCTTC. Translated: CSVGGSPYGYTF.

This clonotype was found a few times. The CDR3 reads CASSQFRGNEQFF. The DNA of the CDR3 is TGTGCCAGCAGCCAGTTCAGGGGCAATGAGCAGTTCTTC. This rearrangement joins TRBV7-2 to TRBJ2-1; possible D gene TRBD1, 6 bases. This CDR3 has 13 residues. Germline V gene lookup returns CDR1 SGHTA and CDR2 FQGNSA. Trimming took 5 bases from V and 6 from J, leaving 11 bases between them.

This clonotype was found a few times. This chain connects TRBV5-6 to TRBJ1-6; D perhaps matches TRBD1 (6 bases). The CDR3 totals 14 residues. From germline, CDR1 is SGHDT and CDR2 YYEEEE. Trimming took 5 bases from V and 9 from J, leaving 15 bases between them. This CDR3 reads CASSWTDIGSPLHF. DNA of the CDR3: TGTGCCAGCAGTTGGACAGACATCGGTTCACCCCTCCACTTT.

The J gene is TRBJ2-7, the V gene TRBV20-1, with D perhaps TRBD1 (5 bases). Germline V gene lookup returns CDR1 DFQATT and CDR2 SNEGSKA (reference sequence). Trimming took 1 base from V and 5 from J, leaving 15 bases between them. This CDR3 region has 14 residues. CDR3 DNA: TGCAGTGCTAGAGTCGGGTCAGGGATAGACGAGCAGTACGTC. It codes for CSARVGSGIDEQYV.

This clonotype came up a few times. The rearrangement links TRBV2 to TRBJ2-2; D call uncertain. Trimming stripped 4 bases from V and 4 bases from J, with 7 bases between. The germline V gene has CDR1 SNHLY and CDR2 FYNNEI. This CDR3 is built from 13 residues. The CDR3: CASSAQSTGELFF. CDR3 in DNA: TGTGCCAGCAGTGCACAGAGCACCGGGGAGCTGTTTTTT. The variable domain in full, with the rest retrieved from reference TRBV2 and TRBJ2-2, is EPEVTQTPSHQVTQMGQEVILRCVPISNHLYFYWYRQILGQKVEFLVSFYNNEISEKSEIFDDQFSVERPDGSNFTLKIRSTKLEDSAMYFCASSAQSTGELFFGEGSRLTVL.

This chain connects TRBV6-2 or TRBV6-3 to TRBJ2-5, with 8 bases aligning to TRBD1. The germline V gene encodes CDR1 MNHEY and CDR2 SVGEGT. The CDR3 extends over 15 amino acids. Trimming at V came to 3 bases and at J to 2 bases, leaving 5 bases not matched to a gene. In DNA, the CDR3 is TGTGCCAGCAGTTATTACCGGGACAGGCAAGAGACCCAGTACTTC. Encoded protein: CASSYYRDRQETQYF.

The chain carries TRBV3-1 and TRBJ2-1; 7 positions agree with TRBD2. Germline CDR1 reads LGHDT; CDR2 reads YNNKEL (reference sequence). This CDR3 contains 12 residues. V dropped 0 bases and J dropped 11; count of bases not matched to a gene: 1. CDR3 protein: CASSQEGGKQFF. CDR3 coding DNA: TGTGCCAGCAGCCAAGAGGGGGGGAAGCAGTTCTTC.

J is TRBJ2-7 and V is TRBV4-2, with D possibly being TRBD2 (7 bases). Germline V gives CDR1 LGHNA, CDR2 YNFKEQ. The CDR3 length is 14 residues. The V gene lost 0 bases and the J gene lost 6 bases, with 12 bases spanning the gap. In DNA, the CDR3 is TGTGCCAGCAGCCAAGAGGTGGGGGGGCGCGAGCAGTACGTC. As protein: CASSQEVGGREQYV.

This clonotype has a handful of counts. The chain couples TRBV7-3 to TRBJ2-5, with TRBD2 matching over 12 bases. From germline, CDR1 is SGHTA and CDR2 FQGTGA. V was pared by 5 bases and J by 5 bases, with 6 bases of the junction left unmatched. There are 15 residues in the CDR3. The CDR3 region has the DNA TGTGCCAGCAGCGCTAGCGGGGGGGCCGGTGAGACCCAGTACTTC. Its protein product is CASSASGGAGETQYF.

In its sample, this clonotype was seen a few times. The J gene is TRBJ2-7, the V gene TRBV4-1, with 10 bases matching TRBD1. Unmatched junction bases numbered 7, after V lost 1 base and J lost 4 bases. This CDR3 has 16 residues. The germline V gene has CDR1 MGHRA and CDR2 YSYEKL. DNA for the CDR3: TGCGCCAGCAGCCAAGTAGGGACAGGGGCTTCATACGAGCAGTACTTC. This encodes CASSQVGTGASYEQYF.

This clonotype was counted between two and nine times. The chain couples TRBV12-3 or TRBV12-4 to TRBJ2-7; D is possibly TRBD1 (6 bases). Trimming cost V 3 bases and J 3 bases, with 12 bases left between them. CDR3 length equals 14 residues. DNA for the CDR3: TGTGCCAGCAGTTTTGAGGACAGCTACTACGAGCAGTACTTC. It encodes CASSFEDSYYEQYF.

This clonotype has only a few counts. This chain uses TRBV2 with TRBJ2-7; D is perhaps TRBD1 (5 bases). Trimming pared 1 base from V and 8 bases from J, leaving 12 bases between. The CDR3 runs to 13 residues. Germline lookup yields CDR1 SNHLY and CDR2 FYNNEI. In DNA, the CDR3 is TGTGCCAGCAGTGAAGATGTCAGGGTTCAGCAGTACTTC. Translating it yields CASSEDVRVQQYF.